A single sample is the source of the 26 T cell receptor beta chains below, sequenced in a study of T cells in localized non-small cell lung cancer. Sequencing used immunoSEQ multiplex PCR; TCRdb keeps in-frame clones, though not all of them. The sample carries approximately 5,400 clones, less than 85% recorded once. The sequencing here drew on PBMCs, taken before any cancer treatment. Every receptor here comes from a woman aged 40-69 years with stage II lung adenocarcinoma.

The CDR3 nucleotides read TGCGCCAGCTGGAATCAGTTGGGGGATCAGCCCCAGCATTTT. Encoded protein: CASWNQLGDQPQHF. The chain links TRBV10-1 to TRBJ1-5, with D perhaps TRBD1 (5 bases). With 8 bases removed from V and 5 bases from J, the gap between germline ends came to 16 bases. CDR1 and CDR2 (germline): WNHNN, SYGVQD (reference sequence). The CDR3 is 14 amino acids.

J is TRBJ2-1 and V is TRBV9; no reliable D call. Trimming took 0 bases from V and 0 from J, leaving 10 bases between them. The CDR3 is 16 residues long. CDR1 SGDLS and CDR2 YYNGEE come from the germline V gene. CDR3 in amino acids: CASSVGSWSSYNEQFF. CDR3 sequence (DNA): TGTGCCAGCAGCGTAGGTAGCTGGAGCTCCTACAATGAGCAGTTCTTC.

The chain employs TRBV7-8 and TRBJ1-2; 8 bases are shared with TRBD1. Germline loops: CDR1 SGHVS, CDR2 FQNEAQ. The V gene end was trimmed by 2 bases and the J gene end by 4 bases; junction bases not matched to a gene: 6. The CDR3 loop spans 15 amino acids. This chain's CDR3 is CASSLQGAMAYGYTF. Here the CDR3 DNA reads TGTGCCAGCAGCTTACAGGGGGCGATGGCCTATGGCTACACCTTC.

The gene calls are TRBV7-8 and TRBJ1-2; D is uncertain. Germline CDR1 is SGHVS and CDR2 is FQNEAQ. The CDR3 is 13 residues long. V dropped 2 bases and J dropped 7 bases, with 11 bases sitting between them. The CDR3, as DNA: TGTGCCAGCAGCTTATCCGGGCAAGGTGGCTACACCTTC. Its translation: CASSLSGQGGYTF.

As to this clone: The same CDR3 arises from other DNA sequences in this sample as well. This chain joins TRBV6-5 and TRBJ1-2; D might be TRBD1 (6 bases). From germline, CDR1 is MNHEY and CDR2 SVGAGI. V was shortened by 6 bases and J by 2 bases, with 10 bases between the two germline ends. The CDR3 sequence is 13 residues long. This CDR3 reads CASSQGQNYGYTF. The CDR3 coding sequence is TGTGCCAGCAGCCAAGGACAGAACTATGGCTACACCTTC.

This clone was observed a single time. CDR3 DNA: TGCGCCAGCAGCCAAGAAGGGGGGGGCTGGGCCTATGGCTACACCTTC. This translates into CASSQEGGGWAYGYTF. The rearrangement joins TRBV4-1 to TRBJ1-2; TRBD1 is a possible D gene (6 bases). The CDR3 is 16 amino acids. Germline CDR1 is MGHRA and CDR2 is YSYEKL. Trimming shortened V by 0 bases and J by 4 bases, and 15 bases separated the two germline ends.

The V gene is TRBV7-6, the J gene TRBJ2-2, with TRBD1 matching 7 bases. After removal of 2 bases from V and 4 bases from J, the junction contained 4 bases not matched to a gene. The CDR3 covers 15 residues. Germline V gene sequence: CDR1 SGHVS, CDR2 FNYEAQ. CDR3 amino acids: CASSLQSGGTGELFF. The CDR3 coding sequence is TGTGCCAGCAGCTTACAATCAGGGGGCACCGGGGAGCTGTTTTTT.

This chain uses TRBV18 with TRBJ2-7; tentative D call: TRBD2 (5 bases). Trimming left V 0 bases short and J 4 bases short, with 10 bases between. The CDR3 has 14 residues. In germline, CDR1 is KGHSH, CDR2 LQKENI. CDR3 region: CASSPPSGGYEQYF. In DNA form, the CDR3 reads TGTGCCAGCTCACCACCAAGCGGAGGATACGAGCAGTACTTC.

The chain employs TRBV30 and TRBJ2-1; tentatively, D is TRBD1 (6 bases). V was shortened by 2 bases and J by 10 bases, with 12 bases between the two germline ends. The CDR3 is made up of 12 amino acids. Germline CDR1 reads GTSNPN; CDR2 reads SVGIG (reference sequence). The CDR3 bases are TGTGCCTGGAGTTTACAGGGAAGGGAGCAGTTCTTC. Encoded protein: CAWSLQGREQFF.

The CDR3 nucleotides are TGTGCCAGCAACGCCGGTGGAGGGGTCTACGAGCAGTACTTC. It is translated as CASNAGGGVYEQYF. The rearrangement joins TRBV5-6 to TRBJ2-7; D is possibly TRBD2 (6 bases). CDR1 is SGHDT, CDR2 YYEEEE, per germline. Trimming stripped 6 bases from V and 3 bases from J, with 16 bases between. The CDR3 covers 14 residues.

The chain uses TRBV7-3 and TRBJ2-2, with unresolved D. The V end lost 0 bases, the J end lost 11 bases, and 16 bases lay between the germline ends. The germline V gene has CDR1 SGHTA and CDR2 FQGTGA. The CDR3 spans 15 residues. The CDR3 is CASSLTSLNKEELFF. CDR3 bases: TGTGCCAGCAGCTTAACTTCCCTAAATAAGGAAGAGCTGTTTTTT.

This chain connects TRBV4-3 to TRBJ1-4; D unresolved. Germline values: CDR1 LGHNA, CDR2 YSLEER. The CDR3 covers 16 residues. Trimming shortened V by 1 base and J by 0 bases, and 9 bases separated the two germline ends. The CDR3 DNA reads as TGCGCCAGCAGCCAAGCTGGCGGGACAACTAATGAAAAACTGTTTTTT. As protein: CASSQAGGTTNEKLFF.

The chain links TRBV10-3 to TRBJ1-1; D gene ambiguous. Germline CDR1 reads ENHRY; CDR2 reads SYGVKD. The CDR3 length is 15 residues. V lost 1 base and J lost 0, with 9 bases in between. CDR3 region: CAISEFTPLNTEAFF. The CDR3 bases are TGTGCCATCAGTGAGTTCACCCCCCTGAACACTGAAGCTTTCTTT.

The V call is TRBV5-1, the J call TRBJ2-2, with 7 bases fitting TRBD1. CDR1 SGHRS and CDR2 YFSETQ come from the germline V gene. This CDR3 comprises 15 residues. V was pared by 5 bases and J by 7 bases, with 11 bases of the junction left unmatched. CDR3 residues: CASRSNEGAGGELFF. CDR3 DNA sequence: TGCGCCAGCAGAAGCAATGAGGGGGCGGGCGGGGAGCTGTTTTTT. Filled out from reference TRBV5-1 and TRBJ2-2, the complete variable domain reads KAGVTQTPRYLIKTRGQQVTLSCSPISGHRSVSWYQQTPGQGLQFLFEYFSETQRNKGNFPGRFSGRQFSNSRSEMNVSTLELGDSALYLCASRSNEGAGGELFFGEGSRLTVL.

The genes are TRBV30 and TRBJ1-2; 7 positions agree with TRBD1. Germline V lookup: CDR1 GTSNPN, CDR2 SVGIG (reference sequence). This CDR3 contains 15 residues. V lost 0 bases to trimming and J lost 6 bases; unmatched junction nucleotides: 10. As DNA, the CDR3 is TGTGCCTGGAGTGTAGCAACCGGGACAGTGGATGGCTACACCTTC. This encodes CAWSVATGTVDGYTF.

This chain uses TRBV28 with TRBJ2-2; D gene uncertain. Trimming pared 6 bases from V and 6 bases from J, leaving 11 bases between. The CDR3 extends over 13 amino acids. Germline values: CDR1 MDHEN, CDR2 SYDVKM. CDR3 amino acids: CASRPGKPGELFF. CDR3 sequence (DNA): TGTGCCAGCAGGCCAGGAAAACCCGGGGAGCTGTTTTTT.

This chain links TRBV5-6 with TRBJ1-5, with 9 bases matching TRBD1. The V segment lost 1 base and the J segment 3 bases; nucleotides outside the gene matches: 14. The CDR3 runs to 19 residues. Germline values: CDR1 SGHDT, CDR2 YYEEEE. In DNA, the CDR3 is TGTGCCAGCAGCTTGTATGACAGGGGGAGATCGGCCTACAATCAGCCCCAGCATTTT. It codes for CASSLYDRGRSAYNQPQHF.

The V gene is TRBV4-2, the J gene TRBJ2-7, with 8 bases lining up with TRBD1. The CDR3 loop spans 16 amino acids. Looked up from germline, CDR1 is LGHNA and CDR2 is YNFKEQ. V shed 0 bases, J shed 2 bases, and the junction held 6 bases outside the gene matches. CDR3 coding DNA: TGTGCCAGCAGCCAAGATGGGTCAGGGGGCACCTACGAGCAGTACTTC. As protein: CASSQDGSGGTYEQYF.

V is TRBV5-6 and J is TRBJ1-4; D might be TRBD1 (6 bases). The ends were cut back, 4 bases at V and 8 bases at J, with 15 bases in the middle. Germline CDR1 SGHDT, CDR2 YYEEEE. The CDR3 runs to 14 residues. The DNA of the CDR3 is TGTGCCAGCAGCCAACGACAGGTGGGGGAAAAACTGTTTTTT. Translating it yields CASSQRQVGEKLFF.

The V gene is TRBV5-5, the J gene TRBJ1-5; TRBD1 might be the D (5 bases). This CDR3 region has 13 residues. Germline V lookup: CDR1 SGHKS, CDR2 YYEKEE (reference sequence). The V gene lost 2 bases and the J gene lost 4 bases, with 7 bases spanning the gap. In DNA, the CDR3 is TGTGCCAGCAGCTTCGAGGGGAATCAGCCCCAGCATTTT. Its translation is CASSFEGNQPQHF.

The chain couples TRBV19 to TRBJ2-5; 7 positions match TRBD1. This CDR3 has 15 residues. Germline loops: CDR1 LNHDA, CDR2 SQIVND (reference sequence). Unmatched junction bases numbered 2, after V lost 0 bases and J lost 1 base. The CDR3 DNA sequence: TGTGCCAGTAGTATAGACGGGACAGTCCAAGAGACCCAGTACTTC. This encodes CASSIDGTVQETQYF.

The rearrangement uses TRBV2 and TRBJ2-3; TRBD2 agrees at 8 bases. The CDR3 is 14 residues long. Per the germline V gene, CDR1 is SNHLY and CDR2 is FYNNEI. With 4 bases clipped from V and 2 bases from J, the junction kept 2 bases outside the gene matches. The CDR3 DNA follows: TGTGCCAGCAGTGCCGGGGGGGCCACAGATACGCAGTATTTT. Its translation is CASSAGGATDTQYF.

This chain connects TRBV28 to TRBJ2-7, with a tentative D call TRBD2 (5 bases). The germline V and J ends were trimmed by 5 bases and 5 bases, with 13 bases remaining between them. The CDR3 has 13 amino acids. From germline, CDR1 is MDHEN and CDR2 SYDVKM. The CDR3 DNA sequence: TGTGCCAGCAGTAAAAGCTGGAGGAACGAGCAGTACTTC. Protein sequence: CASSKSWRNEQYF.

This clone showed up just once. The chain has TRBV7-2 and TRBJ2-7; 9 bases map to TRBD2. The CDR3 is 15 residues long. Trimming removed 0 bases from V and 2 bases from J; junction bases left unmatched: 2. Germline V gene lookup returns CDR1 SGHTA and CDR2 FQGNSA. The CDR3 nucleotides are TGTGCCAGCAGCTTAGCGCAGCGGGGGGCCTACGAGCAGTACTTC. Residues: CASSLAQRGAYEQYF.

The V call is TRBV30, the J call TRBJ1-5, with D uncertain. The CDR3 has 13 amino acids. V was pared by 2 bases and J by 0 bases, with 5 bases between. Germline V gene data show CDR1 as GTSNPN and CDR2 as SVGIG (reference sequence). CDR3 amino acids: CAWSQDSNQPQHF. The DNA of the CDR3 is TGTGCCTGGAGTCAGGATAGCAATCAGCCCCAGCATTTT.

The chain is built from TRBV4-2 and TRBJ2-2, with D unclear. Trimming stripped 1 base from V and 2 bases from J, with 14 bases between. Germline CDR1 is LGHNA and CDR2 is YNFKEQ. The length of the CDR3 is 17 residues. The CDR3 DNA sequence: TGTGCCAGCAGCCAAGGGGTTACCGAATTAAACACCGGGGAGCTGTTTTTT. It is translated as CASSQGVTELNTGELFF.